The present T cell receptor beta chain was sequenced within a study of molecular identifiers for immune sequencing clone quantification. Overall study context: RNA, taken in replicates from approximately 20,000 or 100,000 naive CD8 cells, was split five ways, with four sequenced.

The germline V gene has CDR1 LNHDA and CDR2 SQIVND (reference sequence). The CDR3 loop spans 14 amino acids. TCRdb called the PCR reads again in MiXCR, with one record for every CDR3 protein. The table lists about 320,000 distinct CDR3 sequences, about a fifth of them singletons. Comment on this clonotype: This may come from a read error, since a much larger clone is one base off.

A CD8+CD4-CCR7+CD45RA+ phenotype served as the sorting definition for naive CD8 T cells. This receptor was identified in a human donor in good health. Some libraries in this study had Jurkat cell RNA spiked in. Sequencing was carried out using naive CD8+ T cells from blood, with Jurkat cell RNA spiked in. Indicated subset: FACS-sorted CD8+CD4-CCR7+CD45RA+ naive T cells. This sequence joins TRBV19 and TRBJ2-7; D is ambiguous. The CDR3, as DNA: TGTGCCAGTACTTTCACCCACGGATCCTGCGAGCAGTACTTC. Its protein product is CASTFTHGSCEQYF.